Presented here are 22 T cell receptor beta chains from one specimen sequenced in a study of blood T cell repertoires in COVID-19. Libraries were prepared by immunoSEQ multiplex PCR; TCRdb keeps only in-frame clonotypes and omits some of them. Of hundreds of thousands of clones listed, 85% to 90% are singletons. Sequencing used peripheral blood. The receptors were gathered from a man aged 50 to 60 with acute or convalescent COVID-19.

V gene TRBV18 combines with J gene TRBJ1-1; possible D gene TRBD1, 5 bases. There are 15 residues in the CDR3. With 4 bases removed from V and 5 bases from J, the gap between germline ends came to 17 bases. Per germline, CDR1 KGHSH and CDR2 LQKENI. The CDR3 DNA reads TGTGCCAGCTCACGCAGCGGGGACCTGGGGACTGAAGCTTTCTTT. Translation: CASSRSGDLGTEAFF.

This chain uses TRBV4-1 with TRBJ1-5; the D gene is possibly TRBD1 (6 bases). This CDR3 region has 14 residues. The germline V gene encodes CDR1 MGHRA and CDR2 YSYEKL. Deletions cut 1 base from V and 6 bases from J, with 10 bases between. The CDR3 DNA sequence: TGCGCCAGCAGCCAAGCGGGACAACCTCAGCCCCAGCATTTT. This gives the protein CASSQAGQPQPQHF.

The chain recombines TRBV28 with TRBJ1-2; 8 bases are a match to TRBD1. The CDR3 has 13 residues. The junction had 7 bases not matched to a gene; V was cut back by 7 bases and J by 6 bases. CDR1 is MDHEN and CDR2 is SYDVKM in the germline V gene. Written as DNA, the CDR3 is TGTGCCAGCACCGCGGACAGGGCTCATGGCTACACCTTC. Its translation is CASTADRAHGYTF.

The rearrangement uses TRBV7-8 and TRBJ1-1; D is perhaps TRBD1 (5 bases). The CDR3 totals 13 residues. V gave up 5 bases and J gave up 3 bases, with 10 bases separating them. Per the germline V gene, CDR1 is SGHVS and CDR2 is FQNEAQ. In DNA form, the CDR3 reads TGTGCCAGCAGCCTGTCGGGGGACACTGAAGCTTTCTTT. Translated, it gives CASSLSGDTEAFF. Using reference TRBV7-8 and TRBJ1-1 for the parts outside the CDR3, the full variable domain is GAGVSQSPRYKVAKRGQDVALRCDPISGHVSLFWYQQALGQGPEFLTYFQNEAQLDKSGLPSDRFFAERPEGSVSTLKIQRTQQEDSAVYLCASSLSGDTEAFFGQGTRLTVV.

The J gene is TRBJ2-1, the V gene TRBV4-1; possible D gene TRBD2, 7 bases. The CDR3 has 18 residues. V lost 1 base and J lost 4, with 20 bases in between. Per germline, CDR1 MGHRA and CDR2 YSYEKL. The CDR3 region has the DNA TGCGCCAGCAGCCAAGGATGGATAGCGGGCGGGACATACAATGAGCAGTTCTTC. This sequence encodes CASSQGWIAGGTYNEQFF.

CDR3 bases: TGTGCCAGCAGCCCTCAGTTAAACACTGAAGCTTTCTTT. It encodes CASSPQLNTEAFF. The genes are TRBV7-6 and TRBJ1-1; D gene uncertain. CDR1 is SGHVS, CDR2 FNYEAQ, per germline. The V and J ends lost 5 bases and 2 bases respectively, with 9 bases between them. CDR3 length equals 13 residues. Combining the CDR3 with reference TRBV7-6 and TRBJ1-1 gives the whole variable domain GAGVSQSPRYKVTKRGQDVALRCDPISGHVSLYWYRQALGQGPEFLTYFNYEAQQDKSGLPNDRFSAERPEGSISTLTIQRTEQRDSAMYRCASSPQLNTEAFFGQGTRLTVV.

This chain connects TRBV6-6 to TRBJ1-1, with 7 bases lining up with TRBD1. CDR3 length equals 15 residues. V dropped 5 bases and J dropped 0; count of bases not matched to a gene: 6. Germline CDR1 MNHNY, CDR2 SVGAGI (reference sequence). The CDR3 sequence: CASSSRQGLNTEAFF. CDR3 in DNA: TGTGCCAGCAGTAGCCGACAGGGACTGAACACTGAAGCTTTCTTT.

The gene calls are TRBV7-6 and TRBJ1-2; TRBD1 is a possible D gene (6 bases). Trimming cost V 2 bases and J 4 bases, with 14 bases left between them. This CDR3 has 15 amino acids. CDR1 and CDR2 (germline): SGHVS, FNYEAQ. CDR3 amino acids: CASSLRGGRGYGYTF. The CDR3, as DNA: TGTGCCAGCAGCTTACGCGGGGGGCGAGGCTATGGCTACACCTTC.

This clone has more than one count but fewer than ten. This chain uses TRBV19 with TRBJ1-2, with D possibly matching TRBD1 (6 bases). V dropped 6 bases and J dropped 7 bases, with 12 bases sitting between them. CDR3 length: 12 residues. CDR1 and CDR2 from the germline V gene are LNHDA and SQIVND (reference sequence). The CDR3 region is CASRNRASGYTF. The CDR3 DNA sequence: TGTGCCAGTAGGAACAGGGCTTCTGGCTACACCTTC. The full variable domain, with the rest looked up from reference TRBV19 and TRBJ1-2, is DGGITQSPKYLFRKEGQNVTLSCEQNLNHDAMYWYRQDPGQGLRLIYYSQIVNDFQKGDIAEGYSVSREKKESFPLTVTSAQKNPTAFYLCASRNRASGYTFGSGTRLTVV.

The chain employs TRBV29-1 and TRBJ2-7, with 8 bases fitting TRBD1. V lost 4 bases and J lost 2; bases outside the gene matches: 10. Germline-derived CDR1 and CDR2 are SQVTM and ANQGSEA. CDR3 length: 15 residues. CDR3: CSVGVGRTGTYEQYF. CDR3 nucleotides: TGCAGCGTTGGAGTTGGGCGGACAGGGACCTACGAGCAGTACTTC.

The table lists this clone with a count of one. The chain couples TRBV5-4 to TRBJ2-7; 10 bases are shared with TRBD2. The trim removed 4 bases at V and 3 bases at J, leaving 10 bases unmatched. The V gene's germline CDR1 is SGHNT and CDR2 YYREEE (reference sequence). The CDR3 length is 16 residues. The CDR3 protein is CASSPSGTSAFYEQYF. DNA for the CDR3: TGTGCCAGCAGCCCCAGTGGGACTAGCGCCTTCTACGAGCAGTACTTC. Together with reference TRBV5-4 and TRBJ2-7, the CDR3 gives the full variable domain: ETGVTQSPTHLIKTRGQQVTLRCSSQSGHNTVSWYQQALGQGPQFIFQYYREEENGRGNFPPRFSGLQFPNYSSELNVNALELDDSALYLCASSPSGTSAFYEQYFGPGTRLTVT.

This chain links TRBV6-6 with TRBJ1-2; unclear D gene. The CDR3 is 12 amino acids. V was trimmed by 7 bases and J by 5 bases, leaving 11 bases between them. The germline V gene has CDR1 MNHNY and CDR2 SVGAGI (reference sequence). This CDR3 reads CASTLRGYGYTF. CDR3 DNA: TGTGCCAGCACCTTACGCGGTTATGGCTACACCTTC.

The rearrangement uses TRBV7-8 and TRBJ1-1; maybe TRBD1 (6 bases). There are 14 residues in the CDR3. V was shortened by 5 bases and J by 5 bases, with 15 bases between the two germline ends. Germline V CDR1 and CDR2: SGHVS, FQNEAQ. CDR3 coding DNA: TGTGCCAGCAGCGCTAACAGGGCGAGGACTGAAGCTTTCTTT. Its protein is CASSANRARTEAFF.

CDR3 nucleotides: TGTGCCATCAGTGAGTGGGGACAGGGATCTTCCCAGTACTTC. Protein sequence: CAISEWGQGSSQYF. V and J are TRBV10-3 and TRBJ2-7; 9 bases align to TRBD1. Germline values: CDR1 ENHRY, CDR2 SYGVKD. The trim removed 1 base at V and 10 bases at J, leaving 8 bases unmatched. The CDR3 is 14 amino acids.

The chain recombines TRBV10-3 with TRBJ1-6; 7 positions match TRBD1. Germline V gene data show CDR1 as ENHRY and CDR2 as SYGVKD. The CDR3 has 16 residues. Trimming cost V 3 bases and J 3 bases; bases outside gene matches: 5. CDR3 residues: CAISEGQVDYNSPLHF. In nucleotides, the CDR3 is TGTGCCATCAGTGAAGGACAGGTCGACTATAATTCACCCCTCCACTTT.

This chain links TRBV5-1 with TRBJ2-5; D gene unclear. Germline values: CDR1 SGHRS, CDR2 YFSETQ. V lost 4 bases and J 2 bases, leaving 15 bases between the germline ends. There are 15 residues in the CDR3. The CDR3 DNA reads TGCGCCAGCAGCCCGAGTAGCCCCCCTCAAGAGACCCAGTACTTC. Its translation is CASSPSSPPQETQYF.

The chain employs TRBV6-5 and TRBJ2-7; D call uncertain. The CDR3 is 13 residues long. From germline, CDR1 is MNHEY and CDR2 SVGAGI. Trimming cost V 4 bases and J 0 bases, with 7 bases left between them. In DNA form, the CDR3 reads TGTGCCAGCAGTTTATGGGCCTCCTACGAGCAGTACTTC. Its protein is CASSLWASYEQYF.

The chain carries TRBV7-7 and TRBJ2-5, with TRBD1 identical over 7 bases. The CDR3 sequence is 13 residues long. Germline values: CDR1 SSHAT, CDR2 FNYEAQ (reference sequence). Trimming at V came to 7 bases and at J to 5 bases, leaving 7 bases not matched to a gene. CDR3 region: CASTPTGTETQYF. CDR3 coding DNA: TGTGCCAGCACCCCGACAGGGACGGAGACCCAGTACTTC.

The rearrangement links TRBV5-1 to TRBJ1-1, with 9 bases identical to TRBD1. The V and J ends lost 4 bases and 10 bases, in that order; junction bases with no gene match: 8. Germline V lookup: CDR1 SGHRS, CDR2 YFSETQ. This CDR3 has 13 amino acids. CDR3 protein: CASSMGTGLGAFF. The CDR3 region has the DNA TGCGCCAGCAGCATGGGGACAGGGCTCGGAGCTTTCTTT.

This chain connects TRBV6-6 to TRBJ1-1; D remains unclear. The V gene's germline CDR1 is MNHNY and CDR2 SVGAGI (reference sequence). This CDR3 is built from 13 residues. Trimming took off 2 bases at V and 5 bases at J, with 9 bases between the two ends. The CDR3 here is CASSYPRQTEAFF. The CDR3 nucleotides are TGTGCCAGCAGTTACCCGCGCCAAACTGAAGCTTTCTTT.

The CDR3 nucleotides read TGTGCCAGCAGCCAAGAAGGACAGCGGTCCTATGGCTACACCTTC. It is translated as CASSQEGQRSYGYTF. The chain joins TRBV3-1 (or the pseudogene TRBV3-2) to TRBJ1-2; D may be TRBD1 (6 bases). Germline V gene sequence: CDR1 LGHDT, CDR2 YNNKEL (reference sequence). This CDR3 spans 15 amino acids. Trimming stripped 0 bases from V and 4 bases from J, with 12 bases between.

V and J are TRBV2 and TRBJ2-1, with TRBD2 matching over 10 bases. CDR3 size: 14 residues. CDR1 and CDR2 (germline): SNHLY, FYNNEI. The junction had 7 bases not matched to a gene; V was cut back by 8 bases and J by 6 bases. The CDR3 bases are TGTGCCAGCGTCGGGACTAGCGTTATCAATGAGCAGTTCTTC. Translation: CASVGTSVINEQFF. The complete variable domain, with remaining parts taken from reference TRBV2 and TRBJ2-1, reads EPEVTQTPSHQVTQMGQEVILRCVPISNHLYFYWYRQILGQKVEFLVSFYNNEISEKSEIFDDQFSVERPDGSNFTLKIRSTKLEDSAMYFCASVGTSVINEQFFGPGTRLTVL.